In its sample, the clone carrying this T cell receptor beta chain was seen a few times. Antigen unknown. A TCRbeta library incorporating unique molecular identifiers was prepared. MiXCR was run by TCRdb on the PCR reads, yielding one entry per CDR3 protein. This sample has around 490,000 distinct CDR3 sequences, with more than 9.5% found just once. This sample stems from a study of T-cell reconstitution after alpha-beta-depleted transplantation in children. General study results and limits: Reported findings indicate that, about two months after transplant, alpha-beta T cells came from several hundred expanded clones, which were derived from non-depleted graft cells.

Source: PBMCs, mostly from graft donor cells, taken 180 days after TCRalphabeta/CD19-depleted stem cell transplant. The origin of this receptor is a female patient aged 2-15 years who had a stem cell transplant for aplastic anemia, so the T cells may come from the graft donor.

CDR3: CASSSEGPYEQYF. CDR3 nucleotide sequence: TGTGCCAGCAGCAGCGAGGGCCCCTACGAGCAGTACTTC. The chain recombines TRBV28 with TRBJ2-7; D may be TRBD2 (5 bases). The CDR3 length is 13 residues. CDR1 is MDHEN, CDR2 SYDVKM, per germline. V gave up 6 bases and J gave up 2 bases, with 11 bases separating them.